This paragraph covers one T cell receptor (beta chain) sequence. A few counts support this clonotype. Its antigen remains undetermined. Per-nucleotide qualities are absent, and no much larger clonotype sits a single base away. PBMCs were isolated by Ficoll-Paque density gradient centrifugation. This entry comes from a study of T-cell memory formation after mild COVID-19 listed by TCRdb under 2021. As for the study more broadly: Most TCR sequence clusters were specific to one of the two donors. The cohort comprised two young, previously healthy adult volunteers, one female and one male. T-cell clones expanding and contracting after mild COVID-19 in two donors were tracked by longitudinal TCRalpha and TCRbeta repertoire sequencing.

The paper's findings and limits, for the study overall: The study included only a couple of mild cases, and larger cohorts that include severe cases with pre-infection samples were judged to be necessary. Some responding clones were detected in pre-infection memory, which suggested that pre-existing cross-reactive memory T cells had joined the SARS-CoV-2 response. Balanced CD4/CD8 phenotypes were observed for clones contracting from day 15 to 85, whereas a bias towards CD4+ was observed for a second wave of clones expanding from day 15 to 37. Contracting CD4+ clones were found mainly in CM and EM memory subsets, while CD8+ clones were enriched in EMRA. SARS-CoV-2 specificity was not confirmed for the second-wave clones peaking on day 37.

From cysteine to phenylalanine, the CDR3 is 18 amino acids long. CDR3 DNA is the only sequence kept; it has 54 bases, read in frame from the first base. V and J are trimmed by 1 base and 4 bases, and the gene matches miss 14 bases of the junction. CDR1 and CDR2, per the germline V gene, are SNHLY and FYNNEI. The listed sequencing device is Illumina NovaSeq 6000. TCRalpha and TCRbeta cDNA libraries were constructed by 5'RACE with constant-segment primers, with sample barcodes and unique molecular identifiers being introduced. Trizol reagent was used to extract RNA from every sample. Amplification of the libraries took two PCR steps, and the second step added a second sample barcode plus Illumina TruSeq adapters. Libraries were sequenced on an Illumina NovaSeq with 2 x 150 bp paired-end reads. From the authors' description of their analysis: The reads were demultiplexed and collapsed into UMI-guided consensus sequences using migec v1.2.7. With mixcr v2.1.11, UMI consensuses were aligned to TRA and TRB V and J templates and assembled into clonotypes. A clonotype was counted as expanded or contracted only if both edgeR and NoisET called the change significant, with noise models trained on biological replicates. For edgeR calls, the cutoffs were a false discovery rate-adjusted p below 0.01 and a log2 fold-change threshold of 1. As an exploratory analysis of dynamics, PCA with hierarchical clustering was applied to max-normalized trajectories of the 1000 most abundant clonotypes. Each responding clone was given a CD4 or CD8 phenotype based on the CD4+ and CD8+ repertoires, which had been sequenced separately. TCRdb reanalyzed the raw reads on its own, using fastp at Q25 for trimming and MiXCR for clone calling, and kept in-frame beta chains. Every distinct CDR3 protein forms one entry, paired with its most common genes and DNA. What appears here as the V and J calls and clone size reflects TCRdb's work, not the paper's. Present in this sample are about 470,000 distinct CDR3 sequences, approximately 23% of which were seen just once. In total, the top ten clones hold approximately 13% of the sample.

Sequencing was carried out using PBMCs or a T cell subset sorted from them (not recorded which). This receptor was taken from an adult woman who had mild COVID-19 (a few samples of this study predate the infection). The sample titles of this study are shuffled in the database, so cell type and time point are left out; the donor was told from shared clones. The sequence links TRBV2 to TRBJ2-5; TRBD2 aligns with 8 central bases. The CDR3 reads CASSEGIVAGGSVETQYF. In nucleotides, the sequence is TGTGCCAGCAGTGAAGGCATAGTCGCGGGGGGATCGGTAGAGACCCAGTACTTC.